By sample share, the clone carrying this TCR beta chain is large. Its cognate antigen is unknown. TCRdb used MiXCR to reprocess the 5' RACE reads, holding one entry per CDR3 protein. This repertoire shows over 2,000 distinct CDR3 sequences, approximately 19% found once; its top ten account for more than 8%. Time point given: sample taken at primary tumor resection. Donation came from roughly 72 patients with untreated early-stage non-small cell lung cancer. No cells were sorted before sequencing. The whole RNA sequenced was extracted from tumor, nontumor lung or frozen PBMC. These data originate in a study of spatial heterogeneity in lung cancer. Study overall: Within raw reads, each unique TCR and UMI combination appeared on average more than ten times.

Trimming took off 2 bases at V and 2 bases at J, with 17 bases between the two ends. CDR1 and CDR2 (germline): MNHNS, SASEGT. The CDR3 loop spans 17 amino acids. Notes on the study in general: It was found that expanded intratumoral alpha and beta TCR counts tracked tumor mutation counts. Nonsynonymous mutation counts, ubiquitous and regional, were tracked by the respective counts of ubiquitous and regional expanded TCRs.

The V call is TRBV6-1, the J call TRBJ2-3; D perhaps matches TRBD1 (6 bases). This receptor was obtained from a male donor with early-stage non-small cell lung cancer. The starting material was lung tumor tissue, obtained at surgery. CDR3 loop: CASSETMQGINTDTQYF. CDR3 DNA: TGTGCCAGCAGTGAAACGATGCAGGGGATTAACACAGATACGCAGTATTTT.